The rows below give T cell receptor beta chains drawn from one sample of a study of T cell repertoires in cytomegalovirus infection. MiXCR, run by TCRdb on the reads, gives a single entry per CDR3 protein. This table holds around 240,000 distinct CDR3 sequences, 22% found once. The sample taken for sequencing was CD8+ T cells from PBMCs. These receptors were collected from a human donor in good health (CMV status not recorded). Some clones in this sample may be carry-over from other donors' samples. The conserved cysteine and the conserved F or W are not part of the CDR3 here. The order of the fields is D gene, J gene, V gene, CDR3 protein. D genes are given only for firm matches.

>-|TRBJ2-1|TRBV7-2
ASSFRVRSSYNEQF
>-|TRBJ1-2|TRBV25-1
ASSVPLRGGRGGYT
>-|TRBJ2-5|TRBV28
ASSSPLAEETQY
>-|TRBJ1-1|TRBV9
ASSLQGDLNTEAF
>-|TRBJ2-3|TRBV7-9
ASSSPLWAADTQY
>TRBD1|TRBJ2-1|TRBV19
ASSIWAGGAYNEQF
>TRBD1|TRBJ1-5|TRBV28
ASSNRGRSNQPQH
>-|TRBJ1-2|TRBV6-5
ASSYAGPYGYT
>TRBD1|TRBJ2-1|TRBV20-1
SARDYLTGGLNNEQF
>-|TRBJ2-7|TRBV7-9
ASSLSHEYEQY
>-|TRBJ2-3|TRBV4-1
ASSQENPGDSTDTQY
>-|TRBJ1-2|TRBV5-4
ASSLGGAASYGYT
>TRBD1|TRBJ1-1|TRBV25-1
ASSRRQGAANTEAF
>-|TRBJ2-2|TRBV28
ASSLSAGPNTGELF
>-|TRBJ2-7|TRBV12-3/TRBV12-4
ASSSITGPTDYEQY
>-|TRBJ2-7|TRBV6-5
ASSYIPSSYEQY
>-|TRBJ1-2|TRBV19
DSSPGELLLNT
>TRBD2|TRBJ2-1|TRBV4-1
ASSQGVAGEYNEQF
>TRBD2|TRBJ2-7|TRBV7-3
ASSLLAGGPYEQY
>-|TRBJ2-1|TRBV15
ATSRIYNEQF
>-|TRBJ2-5|TRBV29-1
SVPRGMDQETQY
>TRBD2|TRBJ2-5|TRBV28
ASSFGVAGLQETQY
>TRBD1|TRBJ2-1|TRBV9
ASSDEFGTAPLGEQF
>-|TRBJ1-1|TRBV20-1
SARIGTEAF
>-|TRBJ2-1|TRBV29-1
SVDLYNEQF
>-|TRBJ1-1|TRBV19
ASSIDGDTEAF
>-|TRBJ1-2|TRBV7-2
ASRTGGEGYT
>-|TRBJ2-5|TRBV28
ASSPLEGGETQY
>-|TRBJ2-3|TRBV28
ASTPLSWSSSTDTQY
>-|TRBJ1-1|TRBV29-1
SVASNTEAF
>-|TRBJ2-7|TRBV7-9
ASSSGWYEQY
>TRBD1|TRBJ2-1|TRBV7-2
ASANRGGYNEQI
>-|TRBJ2-7|TRBV2
ASTRDPEQY
>TRBD1|TRBJ2-3|TRBV20-1
SARVRLRTGPTDTQY
>TRBD2|TRBJ2-3|TRBV7-3
ASSLIAGGDTQY
>-|TRBJ2-3|TRBV7-9
ASTSGTPPRTQY
>-|TRBJ2-3|TRBV19
ASSIGTGSADTQY
>TRBD1|TRBJ1-1|TRBV28
ASSPADQGEAF
>-|TRBJ2-7|TRBV4-2
ASSRNALRYEQY
>-|TRBJ1-1|TRBV7-6
ASSLGRASEAF
>-|TRBJ1-1|TRBV2
ASNGWDTEAF
>TRBD2|TRBJ2-1|TRBV7-9
ASSLESLRGSSYNEQF
>TRBD1|TRBJ1-1|TRBV5-5
ASSGDRGGPEAF
>TRBD2|TRBJ2-1|TRBV6-1
ASSALAGRVNEQF
>-|TRBJ2-5|TRBV2
ASSEVVAGETQY
>TRBD2|TRBJ2-1|TRBV3-1
ASSPRTSGYEQF
>TRBD2|TRBJ2-7|TRBV7-9
ASSPVGGGAYEQY
>TRBD1|TRBJ2-1|TRBV6-1
ASSELGQGAHEQF
>-|TRBJ2-7|TRBV19
ASSIGGGSYEQY
>TRBD2|TRBJ2-1|TRBV11-2
ASSPHQRTSDEQF
>TRBD1|TRBJ1-1|TRBV7-9
ASSDKSRQGTNTEAF